The source of this T cell receptor beta chain is a study of CD8+CD57+ T cells in acquired aplastic anemia. Study context: When averaged, DNA from sorted CD4+ and CD8+ cells came to around 3.4 ug. Study-level findings and limits: Between patients and controls, 25 to 30 CD8+ CDR3 sequences were found in common.

This CDR3 has 16 residues. Germline V CDR1 and CDR2: ENHRY, SYGVKD. Trimming took off 6 bases at V and 5 bases at J, with 17 bases between the two ends. This clonotype was detected a few times. Its antigen is not known. Sequenced patients had shown CD8+CD57+ cell expansion by flow cytometry. Blood came from patients not yet given any therapy. CDR3 and TCR beta VDJ profiling relied on genomic DNA as the template. Using its own MiXCR run on the reads, TCRdb lists one record per CDR3 protein. Of 250,000 to 350,000 distinct CDR3 sequences listed, about 50% are singletons. The genes are TRBV10-3 and TRBJ1-6, with D perhaps matching TRBD1 (5 bases). The sequenced material came from sorted CD4+, CD8+, or CD8+CD57+ T cells (not recorded which) from PBMCs. The receptor's source is a human donor with aplastic anemia. CDR3 region: CAIRDSDGRDNSPLHF. The DNA of the CDR3 is TGTGCCATCAGAGACTCCGACGGCAGGGATAATTCACCCCTCCACTTT.